The text below deals with one TCR beta chain. Its target is not known. CDR3 size: 16 residues. In germline, CDR1 is DFQATT, CDR2 SNEGSKA (reference sequence). TCRdb re-analyzed the 5' RACE reads; it lists each CDR3 protein once, without DNA. The data include a few hundred thousand distinct CDR3 sequences; the top ten clones carry less than 4.5%. This record comes from a study of T cells expressing NK-cell markers. Findings of the study overall: NKG2C+ dominant clonotypes from a handful of donors made up roughly 1.0-8% of CD8+ T cells. Questions lingered over whether expanded NKG2C+ T cell clones were HCMV-specific.

This TCR derives from a man aged 18 to 29 in good health. Material: blood T cells: a sorted CD56 or NKG2C T cell subset, CD4+ or CD8+ T cells, or bulk PBMC T cells (not recorded which). V is TRBV20-1 and J is TRBJ2-1; there is no DNA to check the TCRdb D call of TRBD2. CDR3 protein: CSATRGSGFIGNEQFF.